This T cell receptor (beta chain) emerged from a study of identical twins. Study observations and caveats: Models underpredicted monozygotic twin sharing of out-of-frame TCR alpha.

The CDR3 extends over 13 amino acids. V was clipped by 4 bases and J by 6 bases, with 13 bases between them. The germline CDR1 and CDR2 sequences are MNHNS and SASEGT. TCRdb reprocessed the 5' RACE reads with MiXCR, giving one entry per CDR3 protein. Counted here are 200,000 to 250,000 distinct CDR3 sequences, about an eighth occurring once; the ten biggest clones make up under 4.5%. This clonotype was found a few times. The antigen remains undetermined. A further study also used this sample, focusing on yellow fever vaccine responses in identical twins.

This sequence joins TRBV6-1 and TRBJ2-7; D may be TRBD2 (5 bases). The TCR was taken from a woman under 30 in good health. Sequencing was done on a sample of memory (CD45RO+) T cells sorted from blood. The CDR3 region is CASSVQEVLEQYF. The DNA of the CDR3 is TGTGCCAGCAGTGTCCAGGAGGTCCTCGAGCAGTACTTC.